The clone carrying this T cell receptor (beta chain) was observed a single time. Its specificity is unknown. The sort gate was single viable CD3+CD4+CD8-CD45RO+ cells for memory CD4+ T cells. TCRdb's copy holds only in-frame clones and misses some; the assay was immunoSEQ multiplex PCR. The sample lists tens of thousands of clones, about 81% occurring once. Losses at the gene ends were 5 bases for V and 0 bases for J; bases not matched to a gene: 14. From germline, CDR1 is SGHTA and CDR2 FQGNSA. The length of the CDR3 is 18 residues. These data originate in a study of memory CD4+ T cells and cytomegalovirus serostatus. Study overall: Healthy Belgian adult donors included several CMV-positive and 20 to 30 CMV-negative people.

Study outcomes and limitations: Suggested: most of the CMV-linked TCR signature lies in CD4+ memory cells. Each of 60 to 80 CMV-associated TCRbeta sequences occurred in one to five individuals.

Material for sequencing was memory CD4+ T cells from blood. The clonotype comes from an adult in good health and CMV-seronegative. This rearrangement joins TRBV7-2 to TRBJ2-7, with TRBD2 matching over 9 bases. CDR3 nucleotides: TGTGCCAGCAGCCGTACAGGGACTAGCTTCCCGAGCTCCTACGAGCAGTACTTC. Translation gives CASSRTGTSFPSSYEQYF.